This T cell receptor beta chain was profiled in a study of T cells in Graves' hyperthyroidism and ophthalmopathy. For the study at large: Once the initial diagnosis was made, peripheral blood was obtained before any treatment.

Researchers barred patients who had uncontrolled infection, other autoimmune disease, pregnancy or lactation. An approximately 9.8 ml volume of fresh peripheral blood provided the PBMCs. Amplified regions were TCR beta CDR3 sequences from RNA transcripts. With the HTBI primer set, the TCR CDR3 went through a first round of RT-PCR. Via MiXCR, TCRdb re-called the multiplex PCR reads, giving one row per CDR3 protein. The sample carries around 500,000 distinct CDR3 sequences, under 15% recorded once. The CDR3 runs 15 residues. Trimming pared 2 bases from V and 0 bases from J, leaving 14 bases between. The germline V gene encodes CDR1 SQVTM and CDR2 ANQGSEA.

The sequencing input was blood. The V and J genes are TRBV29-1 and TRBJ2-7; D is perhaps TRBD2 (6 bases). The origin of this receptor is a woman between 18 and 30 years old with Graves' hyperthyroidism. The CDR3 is CSVELGDSHSYEQYF. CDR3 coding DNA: TGCAGCGTTGAATTGGGGGACTCCCACTCCTACGAGCAGTACTTC.